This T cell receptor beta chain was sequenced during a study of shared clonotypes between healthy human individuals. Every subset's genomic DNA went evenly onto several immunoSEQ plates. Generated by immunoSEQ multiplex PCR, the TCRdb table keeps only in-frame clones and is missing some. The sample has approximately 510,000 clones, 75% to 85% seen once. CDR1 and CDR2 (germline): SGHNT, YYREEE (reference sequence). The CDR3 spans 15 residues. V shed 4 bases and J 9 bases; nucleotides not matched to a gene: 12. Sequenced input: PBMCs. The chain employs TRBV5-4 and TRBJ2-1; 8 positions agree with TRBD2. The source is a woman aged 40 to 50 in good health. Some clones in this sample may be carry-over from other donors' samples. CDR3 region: CASSVDGRAGGEQFF. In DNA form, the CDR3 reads TGTGCCAGCAGCGTTGACGGGAGGGCCGGTGGTGAGCAGTTCTTC.